These T cell receptor beta chains were read from a single sample in a study of graft-versus-host responses after intestinal transplantation. Assay: immunoSEQ multiplex PCR; the TCRdb copy retains only in-frame clones and omits some. This table holds about 100,000 clones, 91% found once. These receptors' targets are unknown. Source: unstimulated CD4+ T cells sorted from spleen or lymph node cells, taken before transplant. The receptors were sampled from a human donor who was the organ donor for an intestinal transplant. The conserved cysteine and the conserved F or W are not part of the CDR3 here. A D gene is named only where the DNA matches it firmly.

v_call d_call cdr3_aa
TRBV6-5 TRBD1 ASRSSGTGFQPLH
TRBV5-1 TRBD2 ASSPGLLAGGFANTGELF
TRBV13 . ASSLGTAEAF
TRBV27 TRBD2 ASSGLAGYNEQF
TRBV4-2 . ASSQGSGVREKLF
TRBV11-2 . ASSTIYNEQF
TRBV30 . AWRWSGARRSPLH
TRBV28 TRBD2 ASSWGGNAYEQY
TRBV7-9 . ASSVTSREQY
TRBV10-2 . ASSDHRGAF
TRBV4-2 . ASSQVGGNQPQH
TRBV5-1 . ASSLATVRYEQY
TRBV5-1 TRBD2 ASSLVAGASTDTQY
TRBV4-2 . ASGGALNYEQF
TRBV7-7 TRBD2 ASSARELAFHEQF
TRBV4-2 TRBD1 ASSPGTGNYEQY
TRBV19 . ASNLGAGFPFNFDTEAF
TRBV9 . ASSVDGLGGEKLF
TRBV5-8 . ASSPYGNEQF
TRBV7-2 TRBD2 ASSSWTSPRGETQY
TRBV4-2 . ASSQDLPRGELF
TRBV6-5 . ASSPRHDYGYT
TRBV5-1 TRBD1 ASSSDNRDRDGYT
TRBV11-2 TRBD1 ASSLGTVPNYGYT
TRBV27 . ASSLRGGTPLH
TRBV6-5 TRBD2 ASSSRSGGGQY
TRBV6-6 . ASSDTSYEQY
TRBV20-1 . SAPHDYEQY
TRBV27 TRBD1 ASSPRDRVYNEQF
TRBV7-6 . ASRGSEQF
TRBV6-6 . ASTMTGNSNEQY
TRBV7-9 TRBD1 ASSLAAGGGELF
TRBV4-2 TRBD2 ASSRRVAGDETQY
TRBV19 . ASSGKREQF
TRBV11-3 . ASSKRSADTQY
TRBV28 TRBD1 ASSFDREYEQY
TRBV13 TRBD2 ASSEPHGLAGTDTQY
TRBV6-5 TRBD1 ASSSWTGAVDGYT
TRBV5-6 TRBD1 ASRETGAAPDGYT
TRBV9 . ASSVEIDLDSKINYGYT